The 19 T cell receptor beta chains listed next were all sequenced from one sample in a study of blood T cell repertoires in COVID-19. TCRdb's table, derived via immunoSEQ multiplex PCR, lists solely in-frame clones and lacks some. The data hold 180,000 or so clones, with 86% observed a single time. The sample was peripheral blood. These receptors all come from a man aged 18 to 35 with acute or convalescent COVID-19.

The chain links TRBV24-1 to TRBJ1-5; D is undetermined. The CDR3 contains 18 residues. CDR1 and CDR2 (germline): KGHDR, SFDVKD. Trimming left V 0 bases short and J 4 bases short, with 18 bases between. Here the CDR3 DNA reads TGTGCCACCAGTGATTTGGGACTGAACTCCCTGGGAAATCAGCCCCAGCATTTT. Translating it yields CATSDLGLNSLGNQPQHF.

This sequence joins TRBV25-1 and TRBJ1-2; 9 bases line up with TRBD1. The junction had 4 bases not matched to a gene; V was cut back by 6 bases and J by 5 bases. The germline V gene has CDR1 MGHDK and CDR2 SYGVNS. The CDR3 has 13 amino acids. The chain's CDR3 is CASRQGARYGYTF. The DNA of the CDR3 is TGTGCCAGCAGACAGGGGGCGAGGTATGGCTACACCTTC.

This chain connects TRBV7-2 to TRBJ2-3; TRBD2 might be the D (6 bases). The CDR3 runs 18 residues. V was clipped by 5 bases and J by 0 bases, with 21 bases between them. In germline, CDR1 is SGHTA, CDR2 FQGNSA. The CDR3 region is CASSPRRGAEHSTDTQYF. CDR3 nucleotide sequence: TGTGCCAGCAGCCCCAGGCGGGGAGCGGAGCACAGCACAGATACGCAGTATTTT.

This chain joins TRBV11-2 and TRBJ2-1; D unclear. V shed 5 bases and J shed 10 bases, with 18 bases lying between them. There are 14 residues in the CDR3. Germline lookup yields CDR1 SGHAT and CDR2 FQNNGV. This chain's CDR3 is CASSPPAGEPEQFF. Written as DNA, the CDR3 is TGTGCCAGCAGCCCTCCAGCTGGAGAGCCCGAGCAGTTCTTC.

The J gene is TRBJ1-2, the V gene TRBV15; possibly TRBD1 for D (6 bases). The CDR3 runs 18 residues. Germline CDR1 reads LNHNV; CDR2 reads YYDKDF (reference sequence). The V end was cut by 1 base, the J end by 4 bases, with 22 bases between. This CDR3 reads CATSRGQVTGTRGYGYTF. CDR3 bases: TGTGCCACCAGCAGAGGTCAAGTGACAGGCACAAGGGGCTATGGCTACACCTTC.

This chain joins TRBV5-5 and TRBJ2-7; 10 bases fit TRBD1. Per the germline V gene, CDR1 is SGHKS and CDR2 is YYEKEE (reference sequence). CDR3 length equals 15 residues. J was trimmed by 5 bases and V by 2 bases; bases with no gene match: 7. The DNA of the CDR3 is TGTGCCAGCAGCTTCTCTTCGGGACAGGGGAACGAGCAGTACTTC. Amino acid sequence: CASSFSSGQGNEQYF.

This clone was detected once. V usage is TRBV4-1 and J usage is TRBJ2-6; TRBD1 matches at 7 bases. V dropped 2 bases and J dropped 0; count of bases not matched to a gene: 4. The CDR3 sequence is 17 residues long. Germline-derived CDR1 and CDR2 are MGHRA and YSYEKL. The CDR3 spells CASSQKTGSSGANVLTF. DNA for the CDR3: TGCGCCAGCAGCCAAAAGACAGGGAGCTCTGGGGCCAACGTCCTGACTTTC.

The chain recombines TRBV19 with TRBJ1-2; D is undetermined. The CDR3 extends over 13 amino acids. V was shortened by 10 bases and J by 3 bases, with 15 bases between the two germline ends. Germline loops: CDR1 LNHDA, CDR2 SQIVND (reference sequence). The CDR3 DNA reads TGTGCCACCCACGGACTGACGGACTATGGCTACACCTTC. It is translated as CATHGLTDYGYTF.

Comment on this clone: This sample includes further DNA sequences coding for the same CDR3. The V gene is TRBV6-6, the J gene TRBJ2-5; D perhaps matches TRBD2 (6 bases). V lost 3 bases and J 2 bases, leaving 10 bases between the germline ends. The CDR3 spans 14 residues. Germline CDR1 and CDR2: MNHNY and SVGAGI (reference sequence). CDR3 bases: TGTGCCAGCAGTTATTTTGGGGGGCAAGAGACCCAGTACTTC. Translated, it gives CASSYFGGQETQYF.

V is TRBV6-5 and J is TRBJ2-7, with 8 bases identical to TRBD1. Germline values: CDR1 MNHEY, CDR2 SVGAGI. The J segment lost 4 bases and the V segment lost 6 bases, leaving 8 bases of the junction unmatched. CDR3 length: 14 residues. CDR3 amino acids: CASSRGQGKYEQYV. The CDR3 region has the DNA TGTGCCAGCAGCCGCGGACAGGGTAAATACGAGCAGTACGTC.

This chain's CDR3 is CASSFGQGGNTIYF. The CDR3 nucleotides are TGTGCCAGCAGTTTCGGACAGGGAGGAAACACCATATATTTT. This chain uses TRBV6-6 with TRBJ1-3, with 8 nucleotides matching TRBD1. Germline V gene data show CDR1 as MNHNY and CDR2 as SVGAGI (reference sequence). The CDR3 consists of 14 residues. J gave up 4 bases and V 4 bases, and 3 bases lay outside the gene matches.

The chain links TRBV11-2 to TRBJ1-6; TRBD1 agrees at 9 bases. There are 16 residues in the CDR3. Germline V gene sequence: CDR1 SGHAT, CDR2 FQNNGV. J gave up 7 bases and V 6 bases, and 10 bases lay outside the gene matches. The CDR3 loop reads CASRLQGAQGNSPLHF. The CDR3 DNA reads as TGTGCCAGCAGATTACAGGGGGCGCAGGGAAATTCACCCCTCCACTTT.

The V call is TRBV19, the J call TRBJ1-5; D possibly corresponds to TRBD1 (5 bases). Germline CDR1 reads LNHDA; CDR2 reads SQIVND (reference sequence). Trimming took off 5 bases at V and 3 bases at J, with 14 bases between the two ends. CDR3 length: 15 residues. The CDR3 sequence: CASSRTLGLNQPQHF. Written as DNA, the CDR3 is TGTGCCAGTAGTCGCACCTTGGGGCTCAATCAGCCCCAGCATTTT.

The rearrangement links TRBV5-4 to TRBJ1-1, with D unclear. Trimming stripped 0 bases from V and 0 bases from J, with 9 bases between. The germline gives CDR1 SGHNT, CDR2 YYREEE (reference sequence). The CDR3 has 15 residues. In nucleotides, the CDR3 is TGTGCCAGCAGCTTGGGTAGCAGCTTGAACACTGAAGCTTTCTTT. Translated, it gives CASSLGSSLNTEAFF.

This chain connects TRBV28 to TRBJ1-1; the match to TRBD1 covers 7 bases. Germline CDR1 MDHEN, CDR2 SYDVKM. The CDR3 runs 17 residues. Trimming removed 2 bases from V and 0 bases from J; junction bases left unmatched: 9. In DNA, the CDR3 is TGTGCCAGCAGTTTACGACCCTTGACAGGGCTGAACACTGAAGCTTTCTTT. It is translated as CASSLRPLTGLNTEAFF.

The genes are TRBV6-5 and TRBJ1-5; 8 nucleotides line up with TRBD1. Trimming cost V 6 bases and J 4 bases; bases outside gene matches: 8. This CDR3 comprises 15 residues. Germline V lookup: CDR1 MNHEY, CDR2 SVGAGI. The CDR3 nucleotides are TGTGCCAGCAGGTTAGGGACAGGCACAAATCAGCCCCAGCATTTT. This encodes CASRLGTGTNQPQHF.

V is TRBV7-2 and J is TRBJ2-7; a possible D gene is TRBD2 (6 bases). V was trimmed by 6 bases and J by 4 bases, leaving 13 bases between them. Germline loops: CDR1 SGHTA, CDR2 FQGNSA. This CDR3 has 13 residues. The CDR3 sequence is CASRWDFTYEQYF. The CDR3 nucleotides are TGTGCCAGCAGATGGGACTTTACGTACGAGCAGTACTTC.

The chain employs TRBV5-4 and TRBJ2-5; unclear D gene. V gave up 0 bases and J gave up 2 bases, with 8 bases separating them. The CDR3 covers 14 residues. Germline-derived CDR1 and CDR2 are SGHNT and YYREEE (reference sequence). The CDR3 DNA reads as TGTGCCAGCAGCTTGGCGACACATCAAGAGACCCAGTACTTC. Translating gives CASSLATHQETQYF.

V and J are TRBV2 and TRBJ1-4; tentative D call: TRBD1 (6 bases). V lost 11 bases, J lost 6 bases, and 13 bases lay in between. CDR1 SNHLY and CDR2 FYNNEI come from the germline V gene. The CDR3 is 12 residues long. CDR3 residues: CAGRTEDEKLFF. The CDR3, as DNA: TGTGCCGGACGGACAGAGGATGAAAAACTGTTTTTT.